This entry features one TCR beta chain sequence. This sample was taken from a study of blood T cell repertoires in COVID-19. CDR3 size: 12 residues. Germline V gives CDR1 ENHRY, CDR2 SYGVKD. The V end was cut by 3 bases, the J end by 1 base, with 3 bases between. The table came from immunoSEQ multiplex PCR; TCRdb's copy has only in-frame clones and leaves some out. In the table there are approximately 200,000 clones, more than 65% of which are singletons. The TCR comes from a woman in her sixties or seventies with acute or convalescent COVID-19. The rearrangement joins TRBV10-3 to TRBJ1-2; D call uncertain. Sequencing was performed on peripheral blood. In nucleotides, the CDR3 is TGTGCCATCAGTGATCATAACTATGGCTACACCTTC. Protein sequence: CAISDHNYGYTF.